The entry below describes one T cell receptor beta chain. No cognate antigen has been identified for it. No base qualities exist here, and no much larger clone lies one base off it. Library method: the immunoSEQ multiplex PCR assay. The source is immuneACCESS, and TCRdb retained only in-frame sequences with V and J called. Part of the clones is not carried over; for the studies checked, unresolved V genes explain less than half of this, and the remainder is unexplained. The sample table holds roughly 100,000 clones, of which 85% to 95% were seen once. The top ten clones comprise around 0.36% of the sample. This sample stems from a study of technical replicates of blood from several donors (dated by TCRdb to about 2017). The sample consisted of T cells isolated from PBMCs. The TCR originated in a human donor in good health.

The CDR3 region reads CASSLGTSGNNEQFF. The nucleotide sequence is given as TGTGCCAGCTCACTCGGGACTAGCGGAAACAATGAGCAGTTCTTC. Recombination connected TRBV18 to TRBJ2-1; TRBD2 lines up with 11 middle nucleotides. V is pruned by 4 bases and J by 5 bases, leaving 4 bases of the junction without a gene match. Its CDR3 holds 15 amino acids, cysteine through phenylalanine. Just the 45-base CDR3 DNA is kept, in frame starting at base 1. The germline V gene encodes CDR1 KGHSH and CDR2 LQKENI. Extended through the reference TRBV18 and TRBJ2-1 proteins, this CDR3 yields the full variable domain: NAGVMQNPRHLVRRRGQEARLRCSPMKGHSHVYWYRQLPEEGLKFMVYLQKENIIDESGMPKERFSAEFPKEGPSILRIQQVVRGDSAAYFCASSLGTSGNNEQFFGPGTRLTVL.